The text below deals with one T cell receptor (beta chain). The antigen is unknown. Germline CDR1 is GTSNPN and CDR2 is SVGIG (reference sequence). Trimming removed 7 bases from V and 1 base from J, with 13 bases in between. The CDR3 is 14 residues long. The data stem from a study of cytomegalovirus exposure and HLA in healthy donors. PCR used 60 Vbeta primers and 13 Jbeta primers. Libraries were prepared by immunoSEQ multiplex PCR; TCRdb keeps only in-frame clonotypes and omits some of them. The sample lists around 110,000 clones; approximately 80% were seen once. Study results and caveats: Investigators reported 150 to 200 TCR beta chains as tied to cytomegalovirus. Rare TCR sequences predominated, though certain public TCRs were found in many donors. TCR beta V- and J-gene trimming was later associated with a missense DCLRE1C variant. A later analysis reported that several of the most significant clusters appeared to be linked to common viral pathogens, among them Epstein-Barr virus.

The rearrangement uses TRBV30 and TRBJ2-2, with a tentative D call TRBD1 (6 bases). The source is a man aged 55 to 70 in good health and CMV-seronegative. The source material was PBMCs. The CDR3 region is CAFGQILNTGELFF. CDR3 nucleotide sequence: TGTGCCTTCGGACAGATTTTGAACACCGGGGAGCTGTTTTTT.